This T cell receptor beta chain originates from a study of CD8+ T cells in alopecia areata. In the study overall: Tofacitinib was given for 6 to 18 months, then stopped for 6 months. Study outcomes and limitations: As there was one nonresponder, how baseline CD8+ expansion relates to response remains uncertain.

Noted treatment: oral pan-JAK inhibitor, 5-10 mg twice daily. Researchers took lesional scalp punch biopsies and peripheral blood from people who were alopecia areata patients. The CDR3 is 15 residues long. Trimming cost V 0 bases and J 3 bases, with 10 bases left between them. Germline V gene lookup returns CDR1 SGHRS and CDR2 YFSETQ. In each case, RNA was isolated and then reverse transcribed into cDNA as the sequencing template. This table comes from immunoSEQ multiplex PCR, and its TCRdb copy is limited to in-frame clones, with some not included. The data contain some 150,000 clones, approximately 86% of them seen just once; the ten biggest clones take up around 13%. This clone occurred once. Its specificity is unknown.

The V call is TRBV5-1, the J call TRBJ1-5; TRBD1 might be the D (5 bases). Sequencing was performed on CD8+ T cells sorted from blood, taken at week 4, from a patient treated with tofacitinib. The clonotype was recovered from a human donor with alopecia areata. CDR3 sequence reads: CASSLEAGPNQPQHF. CDR3 DNA sequence: TGCGCCAGCAGCTTGGAAGCGGGACCCAATCAGCCCCAGCATTTT. The full variable domain, in which reference TRBV5-1 and TRBJ1-5 provide the parts outside the CDR3, is KAGVTQTPRYLIKTRGQQVTLSCSPISGHRSVSWYQQTPGQGLQFLFEYFSETQRNKGNFPGRFSGRQFSNSRSEMNVSTLELGDSALYLCASSLEAGPNQPQHFGDGTRLSIL.